This T cell receptor beta chain was retrieved from a study of blood T cell repertoires in COVID-19. There are 15 residues in the CDR3. Germline CDR1 LNHNV, CDR2 YYDKDF (reference sequence). Trimming took 0 bases from V and 8 from J; bases not matched to a gene: 4. Those who participated ranged in age from roughly 18 to 90 years and resided in 20 to 25 US areas. Participant-reported clinical history was the basis for cohort assignment. Clones were read by immunoSEQ multiplex PCR, and TCRdb kept only the in-frame ones, dropping some. Here the sample spans hundreds of thousands of clones, 82% being singletons.

The TCR was taken from a woman in her sixties who had recovered from COVID-19. The sample was PBMCs or T cells enriched from blood (not recorded which). The rearrangement uses TRBV15 and TRBJ2-1; 10 bases fit TRBD2. CDR3 in amino acids: CATSRDSSGGYEQFF. The CDR3 nucleotides are TGTGCCACCAGCAGAGATTCTAGCGGGGGCTATGAGCAGTTCTTC.